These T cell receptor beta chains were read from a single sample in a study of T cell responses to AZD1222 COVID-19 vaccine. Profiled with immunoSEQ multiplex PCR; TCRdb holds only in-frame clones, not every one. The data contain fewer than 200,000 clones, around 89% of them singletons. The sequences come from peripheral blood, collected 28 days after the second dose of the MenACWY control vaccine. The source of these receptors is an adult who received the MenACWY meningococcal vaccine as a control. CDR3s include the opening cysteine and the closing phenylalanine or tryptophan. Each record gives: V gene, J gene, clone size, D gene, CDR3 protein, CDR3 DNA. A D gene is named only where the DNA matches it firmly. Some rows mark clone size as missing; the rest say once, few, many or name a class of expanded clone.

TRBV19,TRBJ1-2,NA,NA,CASSKAENYGYTF,TGTGCCAGTAGTAAGGCCGAGAACTATGGCTACACCTTC
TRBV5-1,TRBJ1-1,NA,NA,CASSPLKDTEAFF,TGCGCCAGCAGCCCACTTAAGGACACTGAAGCTTTCTTT
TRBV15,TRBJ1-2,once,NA,CATSKLLGLSNYGYTF,TGTGCCACCAGCAAGCTTTTGGGACTCTCTAACTATGGCTACACCTTC
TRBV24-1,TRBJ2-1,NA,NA,CATSDLRAGSYNEQFF,TGTGCCACCAGTGATTTAAGGGCGGGATCCTACAATGAGCAGTTCTTC
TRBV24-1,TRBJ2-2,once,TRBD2,CATSDAGTSGSTGELFF,TGTGCCACCAGTGACGCCGGGACTAGCGGGAGTACCGGGGAGCTGTTTTTT
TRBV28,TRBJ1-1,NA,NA,CASSLPVSEAFF,TGTGCCAGCAGCCTTCCGGTTAGTGAAGCTTTCTTT
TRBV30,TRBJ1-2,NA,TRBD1,CAWSGQGPNYGYTF,TGTGCCTGGAGTGGACAGGGACCTAACTATGGCTACACCTTC
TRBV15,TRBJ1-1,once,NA,CATSEQVNTEAFF,TGTGCCACCAGCGAACAGGTTAACACTGAAGCTTTCTTT
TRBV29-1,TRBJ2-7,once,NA,CSGTGPTYEQYF,TGCAGCGGAACCGGGCCTACCTACGAGCAGTACTTC
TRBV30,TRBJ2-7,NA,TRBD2,CAWDLAEDSTYEQYF,TGTGCCTGGGACCTAGCGGAGGACTCGACTTACGAGCAGTACTTC
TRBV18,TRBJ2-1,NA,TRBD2,CASGLAGGHNEQFF,TGTGCCAGCGGTTTAGCGGGCGGCCACAATGAGCAGTTCTTC
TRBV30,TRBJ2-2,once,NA,CAWSFRVTGELFF,TGTGCCTGGAGTTTTAGGGTCACCGGGGAGCTGTTTTTT
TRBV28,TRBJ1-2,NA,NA,CASSLSPETNYGYTF,TGTGCCAGCAGTTTATCCCCAGAGACTAACTATGGCTACACCTTC
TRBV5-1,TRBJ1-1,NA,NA,CASSHPDSGGTEAFF,TGCGCCAGCAGCCATCCCGACAGCGGGGGGACTGAAGCTTTCTTT
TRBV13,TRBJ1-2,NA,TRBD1,CASSSGGQGQYGYTF,TGTGCCAGCAGCTCCGGAGGACAGGGGCAATATGGCTACACCTTC
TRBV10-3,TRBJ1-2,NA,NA,CAISGKQEGYGYTF,TGTGCCATCAGTGGCAAACAGGAGGGGTATGGCTACACCTTC
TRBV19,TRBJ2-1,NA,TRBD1,CASSIDYSGQGGFDEQFF,TGTGCCAGTAGTATAGATTATTCGGGACAGGGAGGATTCGATGAGCAGTTCTTC
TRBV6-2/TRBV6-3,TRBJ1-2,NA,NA,CASSQPGKTHGYTF,TGTGCCAGCAGTCAGCCCGGCAAAACCCACGGCTACACCTTC
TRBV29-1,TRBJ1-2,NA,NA,CSVEEGPYYGYTF,TGCAGCGTTGAAGAGGGCCCCTACTATGGCTACACCTTC
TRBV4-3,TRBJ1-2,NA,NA,CASSQDWGVTTYGYTF,TGCGCCAGCAGCCAAGATTGGGGAGTAACCACCTATGGCTACACCTTC
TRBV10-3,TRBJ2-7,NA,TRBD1,CAISRRQGRGYEQYF,TGTGCCATCAGTAGAAGACAGGGTAGGGGCTACGAGCAGTACTTC
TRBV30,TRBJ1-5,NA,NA,CAWSVGNDQPQHF,TGTGCCTGGAGTGTTGGGAATGATCAGCCCCAGCATTTT
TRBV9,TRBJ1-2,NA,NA,CASSVGFYGYTF,TGTGCCAGCAGCGTAGGATTCTATGGCTACACCTTC
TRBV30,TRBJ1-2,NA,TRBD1,CAWSGQGAGYTF,TGTGCCTGGAGCGGACAGGGGGCCGGCTACACCTTC
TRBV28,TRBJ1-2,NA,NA,CASSRYQGYGYTF,TGTGCCAGCAGCCGTTACCAGGGTTATGGCTACACCTTC
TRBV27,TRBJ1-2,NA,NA,CASSSLGQAFNYGYTF,TGTGCCAGCAGTTCCCTCGGACAAGCGTTTAACTATGGCTACACCTTC
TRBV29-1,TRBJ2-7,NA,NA,CSVGTLENGYF,TGCAGCGTTGGAACTTTGGAGAATGGCTACTTC
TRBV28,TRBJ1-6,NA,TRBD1,CASSDPQGADNSPLHF,TGTGCCAGCAGTGACCCGCAGGGGGCTGATAATTCACCCCTCCACTTT
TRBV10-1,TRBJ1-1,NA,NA,CASSESGLNTEAFF,TGCGCCAGCAGTGAGTCAGGGCTGAACACTGAAGCTTTCTTT
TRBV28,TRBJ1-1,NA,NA,CASTLPDRDTEAFF,TGTGCCAGCACTCTCCCAGACAGAGACACTGAAGCTTTCTTT
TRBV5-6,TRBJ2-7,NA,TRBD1,CASSWGQGEQYF,TGTGCCAGCAGCTGGGGACAGGGCGAGCAGTACTTC
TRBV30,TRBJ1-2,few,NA,CAWGRFSYGYTF,TGTGCCTGGGGGCGGTTTTCCTATGGCTACACCTTC
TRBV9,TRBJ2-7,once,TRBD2,CASSVAGRSYEQYF,TGTGCCAGCAGCGTAGCCGGGAGGTCCTACGAGCAGTACTTC
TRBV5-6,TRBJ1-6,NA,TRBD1,CASNKDRLPLHF,TGTGCCAGCAACAAGGACAGGCTCCCCCTCCACTTT
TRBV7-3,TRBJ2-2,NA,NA,CASRTGFTGELFF,TGTGCCAGCAGGACAGGTTTCACCGGGGAGCTGTTTTTT
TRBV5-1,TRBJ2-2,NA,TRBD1,CASSTYRGGPGELFF,TGCGCCAGCAGCACATACAGGGGTGGGCCCGGGGAGCTGTTTTTT
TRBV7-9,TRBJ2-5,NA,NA,CASSLGPGWQTQYF,TGTGCCAGCAGCCTAGGCCCGGGATGGCAGACCCAGTACTTC
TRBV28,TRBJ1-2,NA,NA,CASRYPGEYNYGYTF,TGTGCCAGCAGATACCCGGGGGAATATAACTATGGCTACACCTTC
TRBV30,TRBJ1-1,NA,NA,CAWGQGYKWNTEAFF,TGTGCCTGGGGGCAGGGTTATAAGTGGAACACTGAAGCTTTCTTT
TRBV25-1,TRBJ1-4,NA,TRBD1,CASSYRGPIDEKLFF,TGTGCCAGCAGTTACAGGGGGCCAATCGATGAAAAACTGTTTTTT
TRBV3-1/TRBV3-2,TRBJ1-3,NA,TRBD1,CASSQRGQDYSGNTIYF,TGTGCCAGCAGCCAGAGGGGACAGGACTACTCTGGAAACACCATATATTTT
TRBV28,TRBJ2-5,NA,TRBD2,CASRLRDYEYQETQYF,TGTGCCAGCAGGCTCCGGGACTACGAGTACCAAGAGACCCAGTACTTC
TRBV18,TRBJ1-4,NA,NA,CASSQGTNEKLFF,TGTGCCAGCTCACAGGGGACTAATGAAAAACTGTTTTTT
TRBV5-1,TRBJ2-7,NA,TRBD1,CASSLARDREQYF,TGCGCCAGCAGCTTGGCCCGGGACAGAGAGCAGTACTTC
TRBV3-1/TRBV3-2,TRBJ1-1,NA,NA,CASSRGQGLDTEAFF,TGTGCCAGCAGCCGCGGTCAAGGTCTGGACACTGAAGCTTTCTTT
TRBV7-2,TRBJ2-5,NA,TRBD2,CASSPNSRLAGGGETQYF,TGTGCCAGCAGCCCTAATTCGCGACTAGCGGGAGGGGGGGAGACCCAGTACTTC